Listed below are T cell receptor beta chains from one sample, sequenced in a study of identical twins. MiXCR, applied by TCRdb to the 5' RACE reads, yields one record per CDR3 protein. Of fewer than 550,000 distinct CDR3 sequences in the sample, about 13% are singletons; the top ten hold approximately 1%. These data also formed part of another study, on yellow fever vaccine responses in identical twins.

The sequencing sample was made of CD4+ T cells sorted from blood. Source of these receptors: a woman aged 18-29 years in good health. The CDR3 runs from the conserved cysteine through the conserved F or W. Each record gives: clone size, J gene, V gene, CDR3 protein. Not all rows give a size; the values are once, few, many and, for expanded clones, a class.

clone size: NA; J gene: TRBJ2-1; V gene: TRBV11-2; CDR3 protein: CASRPPGVEQFF
clone size: many; J gene: TRBJ2-5; V gene: TRBV29-1; CDR3 protein: CSVAEQRPQETQYF
clone size: few; J gene: TRBJ2-7; V gene: TRBV6-2/TRBV6-3; CDR3 protein: CASANRDRDKVFPSYEQYF
clone size: NA; J gene: TRBJ2-2; V gene: TRBV7-9; CDR3 protein: CASSPRLNTGELFF
clone size: few; J gene: TRBJ2-5; V gene: TRBV29-1; CDR3 protein: CSTGQVEETQYF
clone size: NA; J gene: TRBJ2-3; V gene: TRBV7-8; CDR3 protein: CASSLRLAVGKVDTQYF
clone size: NA; J gene: TRBJ2-7; V gene: TRBV6-2/TRBV6-3; CDR3 protein: CASTDPDSYEQYF
clone size: NA; J gene: TRBJ2-3; V gene: TRBV6-2/TRBV6-3; CDR3 protein: CASSSDSDTQYF
clone size: NA; J gene: TRBJ2-3; V gene: TRBV21-1; CDR3 protein: CASSKIRQTCGDTQYF
clone size: NA; J gene: TRBJ2-2; V gene: TRBV3-1; CDR3 protein: CASSQGGGAGTGELFF
clone size: many; J gene: TRBJ2-3; V gene: TRBV7-9; CDR3 protein: CASNRETTDTQYF
clone size: NA; J gene: TRBJ1-1; V gene: TRBV6-1; CDR3 protein: CASSEKRRRGTEAFF
clone size: few; J gene: TRBJ1-5; V gene: TRBV5-6; CDR3 protein: CASSFWGAGGQPQHF
clone size: NA; J gene: TRBJ2-3; V gene: TRBV3-1; CDR3 protein: CASSQTAPSVDTQYF
clone size: many; J gene: TRBJ2-7; V gene: TRBV27; CDR3 protein: CASRPKGYSYEQYF
clone size: few; J gene: TRBJ2-2; V gene: TRBV5-1; CDR3 protein: CASSSGWGRPNTGELFF
clone size: NA; J gene: TRBJ2-7; V gene: TRBV5-1; CDR3 protein: CASSLPGDEQYF
clone size: many; J gene: TRBJ2-3; V gene: TRBV5-1; CDR3 protein: CASSLTGVVMDTQYF
clone size: many; J gene: TRBJ2-7; V gene: TRBV29-1; CDR3 protein: CSAGQGIYEQYF
clone size: few; J gene: TRBJ1-1; V gene: TRBV30; CDR3 protein: CAWKNTEAFF
clone size: few; J gene: TRBJ2-1; V gene: TRBV6-5; CDR3 protein: CASSYMAGAYNEQFF
clone size: few; J gene: TRBJ2-7; V gene: TRBV20-1; CDR3 protein: CSATPLYEQYF
clone size: NA; J gene: TRBJ1-2; V gene: TRBV28; CDR3 protein: CASSSGQSRGGYTF
clone size: NA; J gene: TRBJ1-5; V gene: TRBV2; CDR3 protein: CASTGNSNQPQHF
clone size: few; J gene: TRBJ2-3; V gene: TRBV9; CDR3 protein: CASSVGGSGGTDTQYF
clone size: NA; J gene: TRBJ2-5; V gene: TRBV29-1; CDR3 protein: CSVGSWERGETQYF
clone size: many; J gene: TRBJ2-7; V gene: TRBV12-3/TRBV12-4; CDR3 protein: CAIGTGKFYEQYF
clone size: many; J gene: TRBJ2-3; V gene: TRBV20-1; CDR3 protein: CSAHSGSAIGADTQYF
clone size: NA; J gene: TRBJ2-1; V gene: TRBV24-1; CDR3 protein: CATSDLTSAYYNEQFF
clone size: few; J gene: TRBJ2-3; V gene: TRBV5-5; CDR3 protein: CASSFDPRSGTQYF
clone size: few; J gene: TRBJ1-2; V gene: TRBV6-2/TRBV6-3; CDR3 protein: CASSYQGGYTF
clone size: NA; J gene: TRBJ2-1; V gene: TRBV10-3; CDR3 protein: CATSVGDNEQFF
clone size: few; J gene: TRBJ2-4; V gene: TRBV7-2; CDR3 protein: CASSFGGRDIQYF
clone size: few; J gene: TRBJ1-6; V gene: TRBV20-1; CDR3 protein: CSARGLQGSSPLHF
clone size: many; J gene: TRBJ2-1; V gene: TRBV10-3; CDR3 protein: CAISLDREAHNEQFF
clone size: NA; J gene: TRBJ2-1; V gene: TRBV28; CDR3 protein: CASSLPSPDEQFF
clone size: NA; J gene: TRBJ2-3; V gene: TRBV20-1; CDR3 protein: CSARDALTDTQYF
clone size: few; J gene: TRBJ2-7; V gene: TRBV6-2/TRBV6-3; CDR3 protein: CASNPLNGPYEQYF
clone size: NA; J gene: TRBJ2-2; V gene: TRBV20-1; CDR3 protein: CSARWQPNTGELFF
clone size: many; J gene: TRBJ2-7; V gene: TRBV20-1; CDR3 protein: CSARAGVGGEQYF
clone size: few; J gene: TRBJ2-5; V gene: TRBV2; CDR3 protein: CASSASRQETQYF
clone size: NA; J gene: TRBJ1-5; V gene: TRBV20-1; CDR3 protein: CSALYPGPQANQPQHF